What follows are 21 T cell receptor beta chains derived from one specimen sequenced in a study of blood T cell repertoires in COVID-19. The repertoire was sequenced with immunoSEQ multiplex PCR; TCRdb's copy has only in-frame clones and lacks some. Found here are 300,000 to 400,000 clones, 80% to 90% of them singletons; the top ten hold around 3%. The sequenced sample consisted of peripheral blood. The origin of the receptors is a woman under 40 with COVID-19, enrolled during active disease.

The chain recombines TRBV11-1 with TRBJ2-7; D possibly corresponds to TRBD1 (6 bases). This CDR3 spans 15 amino acids. The germline V gene has CDR1 SGHAT and CDR2 FQDESV (reference sequence). V shed 6 bases and J shed 5 bases, with 20 bases lying between them. CDR3 amino acids: CASRRQTGSHDEQYF. The CDR3 DNA is TGTGCCAGCAGGCGACAAACAGGGAGTCACGACGAGCAGTACTTC.

The chain has TRBV4-1 and TRBJ2-5; perhaps TRBD2 as D (5 bases). Trimming removed 2 bases at V and 5 bases at J, with 12 bases between. CDR1 MGHRA and CDR2 YSYEKL come from the germline V gene. CDR3 length: 14 residues. The CDR3 loop reads CASSQWTGGETQYF. CDR3 sequence (DNA): TGCGCCAGCAGCCAATGGACCGGCGGGGAGACCCAGTACTTC.

Comments on this clone: The same CDR3 arises from other DNA sequences in this sample as well. The chain joins TRBV6-5 to TRBJ1-1; 8 bases line up with TRBD1. CDR1 and CDR2 from the germline V gene are MNHEY and SVGAGI. There are 13 residues in the CDR3. V was pared by 7 bases and J by 1 base, with 2 bases of the junction left unmatched. In nucleotides, the CDR3 is TGTGCCAGCACCGGGACAGGGAACACTGAAGCTTTCTTT. It is translated as CASTGTGNTEAFF.

The chain carries TRBV23-1 and TRBJ1-1, with 8 bases aligning to TRBD1. TRBV23-1 is recorded as an ORF, its role being uncertain. V lost 8 bases and J lost 1; bases outside the gene matches: 6. This CDR3 region has 14 residues. The DNA for the CDR3 is TGCGCCAGCGCAAACAGGGGGAAGAACACTGAAGCTTTCTTT. It specifies CASANRGKNTEAFF.

The chain combines TRBV28 with TRBJ2-1, with D possibly being TRBD1 (8 bases). Germline V gene data show CDR1 as MDHEN and CDR2 as SYDVKM. This CDR3 has 14 amino acids. Trimming took 4 bases from V and 6 from J, leaving 13 bases between them. The CDR3 DNA sequence: TGTGCCAGCAGTTGGGGGGGACAGGTCAATGAGCAGTTCTTC. As protein: CASSWGGQVNEQFF.

The V call is TRBV29-1, the J call TRBJ2-2, with 7 bases fitting TRBD1. The CDR3 sequence is 14 residues long. Germline values: CDR1 SQVTM, CDR2 ANQGSEA. Trimming removed 6 bases from V and 3 bases from J; junction bases left unmatched: 7. The CDR3 DNA reads as TGCAGCGTGGAACAGGGGCTCGACACCGGGGAGCTGTTTTTT. Protein product: CSVEQGLDTGELFF.

This chain uses TRBV7-9 with TRBJ1-2, with TRBD1 identical over 9 bases. Unmatched junction bases numbered 3, after V lost 0 bases and J lost 7 bases. Germline V gives CDR1 SEHNR, CDR2 FQNEAQ (reference sequence). This CDR3 is built from 14 residues. CDR3 amino acids: CASSLAGQGGGYTF. The CDR3 DNA is TGTGCCAGCAGCTTAGCGGGACAGGGTGGTGGCTACACCTTC.

CDR3 coding DNA: TGTGCCAGCAGCCAAGATCTGGAGCACTATGGCTACACCTTC. Translation: CASSQDLEHYGYTF. The chain carries TRBV4-2 and TRBJ1-2; no clear D gene. Looked up from germline, CDR1 is LGHNA and CDR2 is YNFKEQ. The CDR3 covers 14 residues. V was cut by 0 bases and J by 3 bases, with 8 bases left in between.

CDR3 sequence reads: CASSLDASGVFNEQFF. The CDR3 region has the DNA TGCGCCAGCAGCTTGGACGCTAGCGGGGTTTTCAATGAGCAGTTCTTC. The chain joins TRBV5-1 to TRBJ2-1; TRBD2 matches 9 bases. The CDR3 contains 16 residues. V shed 0 bases, J shed 6 bases, and the junction held 7 bases outside the gene matches. CDR1 and CDR2 from the germline V gene are SGHRS and YFSETQ.

This clone was observed a single time. This chain links TRBV7-9 with TRBJ2-2, with D possibly TRBD1 on 7 matching bases. Germline CDR1 SEHNR, CDR2 FQNEAQ (reference sequence). Trimming cost V 2 bases and J 5 bases, with 12 bases left between them. The CDR3 is 15 residues long. The CDR3 spells CASSLNSGGTGELFF. CDR3 DNA sequence: TGTGCCAGCAGCTTAAACTCAGGGGGGACCGGGGAGCTGTTTTTT.

J is TRBJ2-7 and V is TRBV11-2; 9 bases match TRBD1. The germline CDR1 and CDR2 sequences are SGHAT and FQNNGV. V gave up 6 bases and J gave up 3 bases; unmatched junction bases: 9. This CDR3 is 15 amino acids long. The CDR3 loop reads CASSSGTGKNYEQYF. CDR3 bases: TGTGCCAGCAGTTCAGGGACAGGGAAAAACTACGAGCAGTACTTC.

The chain employs TRBV28 and TRBJ2-7; 7 positions agree with TRBD1. The CDR3 has 13 residues. Losses at the gene ends were 5 bases for V and 6 bases for J; bases not matched to a gene: 7. CDR1 MDHEN and CDR2 SYDVKM come from the germline V gene. The CDR3 loop reads CASSTNRGIEQYV. In nucleotides, the CDR3 is TGTGCCAGCAGTACGAACAGGGGTATCGAGCAGTACGTC.

This chain joins TRBV5-4 and TRBJ1-3, with 9 bases aligning to TRBD1. The CDR3 is made up of 14 amino acids. Losses at the gene ends were 4 bases for V and 4 bases for J; bases not matched to a gene: 3. The germline V gene encodes CDR1 SGHNT and CDR2 YYREEE (reference sequence). CDR3 in amino acids: CASSPGQGGNTIYF. CDR3 nucleotides: TGTGCCAGCAGCCCGGGACAGGGAGGAAACACCATATATTTT.

This clone has just one count. The chain has TRBV29-1 and TRBJ2-7; D gene ambiguous. V was trimmed by 0 bases and J by 5 bases, leaving 8 bases between them. This CDR3 has 12 residues. Germline-derived CDR1 and CDR2 are SQVTM and ANQGSEA. CDR3 coding DNA: TGCAGCGTTGAAGATAACAGAGACGAGCAGTACTTC. Translated, it gives CSVEDNRDEQYF.

The CDR3 reads CASSLGEAGWGYTF. CDR3 coding DNA: TGCGCCAGCAGCTTGGGAGAGGCGGGCTGGGGCTACACCTTC. This rearrangement joins TRBV5-1 to TRBJ1-2; D gene uncertain. The CDR3 runs 14 residues. V gave up 0 bases and J gave up 8 bases, with 14 bases separating them. CDR1 SGHRS and CDR2 YFSETQ come from the germline V gene.

The gene calls are TRBV4-3 and TRBJ2-2; D perhaps matches TRBD1 (6 bases). This CDR3 has 14 residues. Germline V CDR1 and CDR2: LGHNA, YSLEER. Between the trimmed V and J ends, which lost 3 bases and 5 bases, there was a span of 10 bases. CDR3: CASSHGQKTGELFF. The CDR3 DNA is TGCGCCAGCAGCCACGGACAGAAAACCGGGGAGCTGTTTTTT.

The chain links TRBV14 to TRBJ2-3; D may be TRBD1 (5 bases). From germline, CDR1 is SGHDN and CDR2 FVKESK. This CDR3 is built from 15 residues. V lost 4 bases, J lost 4 bases, and 15 bases lay in between. In DNA, the CDR3 is TGTGCCAGCAGCCCCCAGGGTCGGGTCGCAGATACGCAGTATTTT. Translated, it gives CASSPQGRVADTQYF.

The count of this clone is one. The chain couples TRBV4-1 to TRBJ2-5, with 8 bases fitting TRBD2. Per germline, CDR1 MGHRA and CDR2 YSYEKL. V was pared by 1 base and J by 4 bases, with 5 bases of the junction left unmatched. CDR3 size: 15 residues. The CDR3 coding sequence is TGCGCCAGCAGCCAAGTAACGGGGGGGTCAGAGACCCAGTACTTC. Translating it yields CASSQVTGGSETQYF.

This rearrangement joins TRBV24-1 to TRBJ2-1; TRBD2 matches 10 bases. Trimming removed 4 bases from V and 9 bases from J; junction bases left unmatched: 11. CDR3 length equals 16 residues. CDR1 is KGHDR and CDR2 is SFDVKD in the germline V gene. The CDR3, as DNA: TGTGCCACCAGTGACCCGGCTCTAGCGGGAGATGGTGAGCAGTTCTTC. Its protein product is CATSDPALAGDGEQFF.

In this sample, this clone turned up once. This chain joins TRBV10-3 and TRBJ1-6; unclear D gene. Trimming pared 7 bases from V and 4 bases from J, leaving 11 bases between. Germline V gene data show CDR1 as ENHRY and CDR2 as SYGVKD. The CDR3 has 14 residues. CDR3 in amino acids: CAITTEPYNSPLHF. Here the CDR3 DNA reads TGTGCCATCACCACGGAGCCTTATAATTCACCCCTCCACTTT.

The chain recombines TRBV5-1 with TRBJ2-3, with D tentatively TRBD2 (6 bases). The CDR3 spans 13 residues. Looked up from germline, CDR1 is SGHRS and CDR2 is YFSETQ. Trimming took 0 bases from V and 5 from J, leaving 7 bases between them. CDR3 in amino acids: CASSLGRGDTQYF. CDR3 DNA sequence: TGCGCCAGCAGCTTGGGGAGGGGAGATACGCAGTATTTT.